The 10 T cell receptor beta chains in this list originate from one sample, sequenced in a study of OX40 agonist ivuxolimab in advanced cancers. The repertoire was sequenced with immunoSEQ multiplex PCR; TCRdb's copy has only in-frame clones and lacks some. Found here are approximately 77,000 clones, over 80% of them singletons; the top ten hold around 1.8%. The material sequenced was CD4+ or CD8+ T cells sorted from blood, taken in a trial of the OX40 agonist ivuxolimab. The receptors derive from an adult with an advanced solid tumor such as melanoma, head and neck, liver or kidney cancer.

The J gene is TRBJ1-2, the V gene TRBV6-6, with 7 bases lining up with TRBD1. This CDR3 has 14 residues. The J segment lost 4 bases and the V segment lost 0 bases, leaving 2 bases of the junction unmatched. Germline CDR1 MNHNY, CDR2 SVGAGI (reference sequence). CDR3 nucleotides: TGTGCCAGCAGTTACTCGAGGGACAGCTATGGCTACACCTTC. It translates to CASSYSRDSYGYTF.

This CDR3 is CASSPRMANVLTF. CDR3 DNA sequence: TGTGCCAGCAGCCCCCGGATGGCCAACGTCCTGACTTTC. The chain couples TRBV7-3 to TRBJ2-6; no firm D call. This CDR3 contains 13 residues. V was clipped by 5 bases and J by 6 bases, with 8 bases between them. Germline-derived CDR1 and CDR2 are SGHTA and FQGTGA.

The chain links TRBV5-4 to TRBJ2-5, with D perhaps TRBD1 (6 bases). The CDR3 is 14 amino acids. Germline V gives CDR1 SGHNT, CDR2 YYREEE (reference sequence). Deletions cut 1 base from V and 5 bases from J, with 12 bases between. As DNA, the CDR3 is TGTGCCAGCAGCTTGAGGACAGCTGGTGAGACCCAGTACTTC. Its protein is CASSLRTAGETQYF.

This clone has at least ten counts. The rearrangement uses TRBV29-1 and TRBJ1-1; the D gene is possibly TRBD1 (5 bases). V lost 4 bases, J lost 5 bases, and 14 bases lay in between. CDR3 size: 13 residues. Germline CDR1 SQVTM, CDR2 ANQGSEA. The CDR3 is CSVVLWEGTEAFF. The DNA for the CDR3 is TGCAGCGTTGTCCTTTGGGAGGGGACTGAAGCTTTCTTT.

The gene calls are TRBV30 and TRBJ2-4; D ambiguous. The CDR3 contains 12 residues. The germline V gene encodes CDR1 GTSNPN and CDR2 SVGIG (reference sequence). Trimming pared 0 bases from V and 5 bases from J, leaving 5 bases between. The CDR3 spells CAWSVGENIQYF. The CDR3 DNA sequence: TGTGCCTGGAGTGTTGGGGAAAACATTCAGTACTTC.

This clone showed up just a few times. In nucleotides, the CDR3 is TGTGCCTGGAGCCCCGGGACAGGGGGCTTGCGCGAGCAGTACTTC. The encoded protein is CAWSPGTGGLREQYF. This chain uses TRBV30 with TRBJ2-7; 12 nucleotides match TRBD1. CDR1 and CDR2 (germline): GTSNPN, SVGIG (reference sequence). The CDR3 is 15 amino acids. The V segment lost 3 bases and the J segment 6 bases; nucleotides outside the gene matches: 9.

The CDR3 bases are TGTGCCAGCTCCTCAGGGATGCGGAACGAGCAGTACTTC. Translated: CASSSGMRNEQYF. The rearrangement uses TRBV18 and TRBJ2-7; D may be TRBD1 (5 bases). Germline lookup yields CDR1 KGHSH and CDR2 LQKENI. The CDR3 has 13 residues. Between the trimmed V and J ends, which lost 6 bases and 5 bases, there was a span of 14 bases.

The chain is built from TRBV7-8 and TRBJ1-6; TRBD1 aligns across 8 bases. Germline CDR1 reads SGHVS; CDR2 reads FQNEAQ. The CDR3 runs to 19 residues. V lost 0 bases, J lost 5 bases, and 12 bases stayed unmatched. CDR3 sequence reads: CASSLALGTGILDNSPLHF. The CDR3, as DNA: TGTGCCAGCAGCTTAGCGCTAGGGACAGGAATTTTGGATAATTCACCCCTCCACTTT.

The chain links TRBV19 to TRBJ1-1, with 8 bases matching TRBD1. CDR3 length: 17 residues. Trimming at V came to 0 bases and at J to 5 bases, leaving 11 bases not matched to a gene. Germline V CDR1 and CDR2: LNHDA, SQIVND (reference sequence). Here the CDR3 DNA reads TGTGCCAGTAGTATAGATCAAGGCGGCAGGGGGCGAACTGAAGCTTTCTTT. Amino acid sequence: CASSIDQGGRGRTEAFF.

The V gene is TRBV19, the J gene TRBJ1-2, with 7 bases that match TRBD1. Germline CDR1 LNHDA, CDR2 SQIVND (reference sequence). The CDR3 loop spans 15 amino acids. J lost 4 bases, V lost 4 bases, and 9 bases had no gene match. CDR3 coding DNA: TGTGCCAGTAGTAACCCGGACAGGAGCGGCTATGGCTACACCTTC. Its translation is CASSNPDRSGYGYTF. Variable domain in full (rest from reference TRBV19 and TRBJ1-2): DGGITQSPKYLFRKEGQNVTLSCEQNLNHDAMYWYRQDPGQGLRLIYYSQIVNDFQKGDIAEGYSVSREKKESFPLTVTSAQKNPTAFYLCASSNPDRSGYGYTFGSGTRLTVV.